These 17 T cell receptor beta chains originate from one sample sequenced in a study of shared clonotypes between healthy human individuals. Profiling relied on immunoSEQ multiplex PCR, and the TCRdb table lists in-frame clones only, not all of them. The table records 2.3 million or so clones, 93% of them present only once. Input material: naive CD4+ T cells from PBMCs. The subset: CD45RA+ positively selected. Source of these receptors: a man between 18 and 35 years old in good health. Some clones in this sample may be carry-over from other donors' samples.

The V gene is TRBV6-1, the J gene TRBJ2-7; no definite D call. The germline V gene encodes CDR1 MNHNS and CDR2 SASEGT. Trimming cost V 7 bases and J 6 bases, with 10 bases left between them. This CDR3 region has 11 residues. This CDR3 is CASTGKGEQYF. The CDR3 DNA is TGTGCCAGCACCGGCAAGGGCGAGCAGTACTTC.

This clone occurred once. The gene calls are TRBV7-9 and TRBJ1-2; D gene ambiguous. The CDR3 length is 12 residues. Germline V lookup: CDR1 SEHNR, CDR2 FQNEAQ (reference sequence). V lost 5 bases, J lost 8 bases, and 12 bases lay in between. CDR3 bases: TGTGCCAGCAGCCAGCGAGGAGGCGGCTACACCTTC. Its translation is CASSQRGGGYTF. The entire variable domain, with the rest obtained from reference TRBV7-9 and TRBJ1-2, is as follows: DTGVSQNPRHKITKRGQNVTFRCDPISEHNRLYWYRQTLGQGPEFLTYFQNEAQLEKSRLLSDRFSAERPKGSFSTLEIQRTEQGDSAMYLCASSQRGGGYTFGSGTRLTVV.

J is TRBJ2-7 and V is TRBV9, with D possibly being TRBD1 or TRBD2 (5 bases each). The length of the CDR3 is 14 residues. Germline CDR1 and CDR2: SGDLS and YYNGEE. The V end was cut by 0 bases, the J end by 6 bases, with 13 bases between. CDR3 DNA sequence: TGTGCCAGCAGCGTAGGGGGGTTACTCAGCGAGCAGTACTTC. Translated: CASSVGGLLSEQYF.

The chain couples TRBV28 to TRBJ2-7; D is ambiguous. From germline, CDR1 is MDHEN and CDR2 SYDVKM. V lost 6 bases to trimming and J lost 0 bases, with 15 bases between them. This CDR3 is 15 amino acids long. In DNA, the CDR3 is TGTGCCAGCAGCAACGTTGAAAGCGTCTCCTACGAGCAGTACTTC. Amino acids: CASSNVESVSYEQYF. Together with reference TRBV28 and TRBJ2-7, the CDR3 gives the full variable domain: DVKVTQSSRYLVKRTGEKVFLECVQDMDHENMFWYRQDPGLGLRLIYFSYDVKMKEKGDIPEGYSVSREKKERFSLILESASTNQTSMYLCASSNVESVSYEQYFGPGTRLTVT.

With respect to this clone: The same CDR3 can be traced to other DNA sequences in this sample. V usage is TRBV5-1 and J usage is TRBJ1-1; no firm D call. CDR1 and CDR2 (germline): SGHRS, YFSETQ. The V end lost 0 bases, the J end lost 2 bases, and 8 bases lay between the germline ends. The CDR3 is 14 residues long. Written as DNA, the CDR3 is TGCGCCAGCAGCTTGGCCCCGGCCAACACTGAAGCTTTCTTT. It translates to CASSLAPANTEAFF.

The chain recombines TRBV9 with TRBJ2-5, with D perhaps TRBD1 (6 bases). Germline lookup yields CDR1 SGDLS and CDR2 YYNGEE. Trimming stripped 3 bases from V and 2 bases from J, with 8 bases between. This CDR3 region has 13 residues. CDR3 region: CASSATGQETQYF. CDR3 bases: TGTGCCAGCAGCGCGACAGGTCAAGAGACCCAGTACTTC.

Regarding this clone: Other DNA sequences in this specimen translate into the identical CDR3. This chain uses TRBV5-1 with TRBJ2-7; D gene ambiguous. The CDR3 length is 14 residues. Between the trimmed V and J ends, which lost 1 base and 0 bases, there was a span of 8 bases. The germline gives CDR1 SGHRS, CDR2 YFSETQ. This CDR3 is CASSLTVSSYEQYF. CDR3 coding DNA: TGCGCCAGCAGCTTGACCGTAAGCTCCTACGAGCAGTACTTC.

The CDR3 DNA sequence: TGTGCCAGCAGGACGGGACACCCTTCAACTAATGAAAAACTGTTTTTT. This gives the protein CASRTGHPSTNEKLFF. The chain employs TRBV28 and TRBJ1-4, with D possibly being TRBD1 (6 bases). The V end lost 6 bases, the J end lost 0 bases, and 14 bases lay between the germline ends. The CDR3 runs 16 residues. The germline V gene has CDR1 MDHEN and CDR2 SYDVKM. Combining the CDR3 with reference TRBV28 and TRBJ1-4 gives the whole variable domain DVKVTQSSRYLVKRTGEKVFLECVQDMDHENMFWYRQDPGLGLRLIYFSYDVKMKEKGDIPEGYSVSREKKERFSLILESASTNQTSMYLCASRTGHPSTNEKLFFGSGTQLSVL.

This rearrangement joins TRBV15 to TRBJ2-1; D uncertain. The germline V and J ends were trimmed by 1 base and 4 bases, with 14 bases remaining between them. The germline CDR1 and CDR2 sequences are LNHNV and YYDKDF (reference sequence). The length of the CDR3 is 16 residues. The CDR3 loop reads CATSRGKGFPYNEQFF. The CDR3 nucleotides are TGTGCCACCAGCAGAGGTAAGGGTTTCCCTTACAATGAGCAGTTCTTC.

This rearrangement joins TRBV6-5 to TRBJ2-5; a possible D gene is TRBD1 (6 bases). The V and J ends lost 0 bases and 5 bases respectively, with 16 bases between them. The CDR3 spans 16 residues. The germline gives CDR1 MNHEY, CDR2 SVGAGI. In nucleotides, the CDR3 is TGTGCCAGCAGTTACTCCGGGACGGGACATCCGGAGACCCAGTACTTC. Translating gives CASSYSGTGHPETQYF.

On this clone: This CDR3 is also generated by other DNA sequences in the sample. V is TRBV28 and J is TRBJ1-4; D uncertain. The CDR3 sequence is 13 residues long. Germline CDR1 and CDR2: MDHEN and SYDVKM. V lost 1 base to trimming and J lost 4 bases, with 4 bases between them. The CDR3 reads CASSLSVNEKLFF. The CDR3 nucleotides read TGTGCCAGCAGTTTATCGGTTAATGAAAAACTGTTTTTT.

V usage is TRBV29-1 and J usage is TRBJ2-1; D ambiguous. Germline V gene lookup returns CDR1 SQVTM and CDR2 ANQGSEA. V gave up 3 bases and J gave up 3 bases, with 6 bases separating them. The CDR3 is 12 amino acids. CDR3 residues: CSVDVDYNEQFF. The CDR3 bases are TGCAGCGTTGACGTGGACTACAATGAGCAGTTCTTC.

This clone was observed a single time. The chain is built from TRBV6-5 and TRBJ1-2, with TRBD1 matching over 7 bases. CDR1 and CDR2 from the germline V gene are MNHEY and SVGAGI. This CDR3 has 15 residues. The ends lost 8 bases at V and 2 bases at J; junction bases unmatched: 11. The CDR3 DNA is TGTGCCAGCTGGGGGATACAGGGGTACAACTATGGCTACACCTTC. It yields the protein CASWGIQGYNYGYTF.

This clone was picked up one time. The identical CDR3 is also encoded by other nucleotide sequences in the sample. The gene calls are TRBV9 and TRBJ2-5, with D possibly TRBD2 on 6 matching bases. This CDR3 is built from 15 residues. Germline loops: CDR1 SGDLS, CDR2 YYNGEE. V lost 0 bases and J lost 4, with 13 bases in between. DNA for the CDR3: TGTGCCAGCAGCGTAGTGGGGCAGGGAGGAGAGACCCAGTACTTC. This translates into CASSVVGQGGETQYF.

The J gene is TRBJ2-7, the V gene TRBV19, with 7 nucleotides matching TRBD2. Per the germline V gene, CDR1 is LNHDA and CDR2 is SQIVND (reference sequence). After removal of 5 bases from V and 5 bases from J, the junction contained 9 bases not matched to a gene. This CDR3 comprises 14 residues. For the CDR3, the DNA is TGTGCCAGTAGTGTTGGGGGAGGGGCCAACGAGCAGTACTTC. It translates to CASSVGGGANEQYF. Combining the CDR3 with reference TRBV19 and TRBJ2-7 gives the whole variable domain DGGITQSPKYLFRKEGQNVTLSCEQNLNHDAMYWYRQDPGQGLRLIYYSQIVNDFQKGDIAEGYSVSREKKESFPLTVTSAQKNPTAFYLCASSVGGGANEQYFGPGTRLTVT.

The chain is built from TRBV5-1 and TRBJ2-7; perhaps TRBD1 as D (6 bases). V lost 4 bases and J 5 bases, leaving 19 bases between the germline ends. There are 15 residues in the CDR3. Germline-derived CDR1 and CDR2 are SGHRS and YFSETQ. CDR3 in amino acids: CASSIQSGVSDEQYF. The CDR3 DNA sequence: TGCGCCAGCAGCATCCAATCAGGGGTCTCAGACGAGCAGTACTTC.

The chain uses TRBV6-1 and TRBJ2-5, with D possibly matching TRBD1 (6 bases). In germline, CDR1 is MNHNS, CDR2 SASEGT. Trimming removed 3 bases from V and 5 bases from J, with 13 bases in between. This CDR3 spans 14 amino acids. CDR3 in DNA: TGTGCCAGCAGTGAGCACAGGGATGGGGAGACCCAGTACTTC. Translated: CASSEHRDGETQYF.